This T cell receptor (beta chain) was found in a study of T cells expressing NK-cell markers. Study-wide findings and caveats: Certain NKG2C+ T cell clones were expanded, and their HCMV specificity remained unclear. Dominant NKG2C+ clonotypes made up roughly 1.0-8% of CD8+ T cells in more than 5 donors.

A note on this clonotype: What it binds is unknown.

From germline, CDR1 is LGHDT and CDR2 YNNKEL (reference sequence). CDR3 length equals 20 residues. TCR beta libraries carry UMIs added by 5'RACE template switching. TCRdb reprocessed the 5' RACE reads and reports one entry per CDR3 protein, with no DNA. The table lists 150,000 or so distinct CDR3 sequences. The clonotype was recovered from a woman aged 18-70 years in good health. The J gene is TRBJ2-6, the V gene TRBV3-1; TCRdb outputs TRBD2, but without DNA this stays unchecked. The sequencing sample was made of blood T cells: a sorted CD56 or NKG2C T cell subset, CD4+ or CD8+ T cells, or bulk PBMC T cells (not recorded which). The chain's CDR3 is CASSLKRAGRSGTGANVLTF.